The 21 T cell receptor beta chains listed next were all sequenced from one sample in a study of T cell changes during pregnancy in multiple sclerosis. Assay: immunoSEQ multiplex PCR; the TCRdb copy retains only in-frame clones and omits some. The sample has over 8,000 clones; around 87% are singletons. The sequencing here drew on CD8+ T cells from peripheral blood mononuclear cells, taken in the first trimester of pregnancy. The receptors stem from a female donor in good health, enrolled as a control in a pregnancy study.

The rearrangement links TRBV9 to TRBJ2-7, with 9 nucleotides matching TRBD1. CDR3 length equals 15 residues. V shed 2 bases and J 7 bases; nucleotides not matched to a gene: 10. From germline, CDR1 is SGDLS and CDR2 YYNGEE. CDR3: CASSVAGDRDGEQYF. The CDR3 nucleotides read TGTGCCAGCAGCGTGGCGGGGGACAGGGACGGTGAGCAGTACTTC.

V gene TRBV5-1 combines with J gene TRBJ2-7; 7 bases align to TRBD1. Germline trimming cut 4 bases from V and 5 bases from J; bases unmatched to any gene: 9. Germline CDR1 is SGHRS and CDR2 is YFSETQ. This CDR3 region has 14 residues. This chain's CDR3 is CASSQTGWGDEQYF. The CDR3 DNA is TGCGCCAGCAGCCAGACAGGGTGGGGCGACGAGCAGTACTTC. The variable domain in full, with the rest retrieved from reference TRBV5-1 and TRBJ2-7, is KAGVTQTPRYLIKTRGQQVTLSCSPISGHRSVSWYQQTPGQGLQFLFEYFSETQRNKGNFPGRFSGRQFSNSRSEMNVSTLELGDSALYLCASSQTGWGDEQYFGPGTRLTVT.

The rearrangement links TRBV11-3 to TRBJ2-5; 8 nucleotides line up with TRBD1. Germline CDR1 SGHNT, CDR2 YENEEA. The CDR3 runs 16 residues. V lost 5 bases to trimming and J lost 5 bases; unmatched junction nucleotides: 13. The CDR3 nucleotides are TGTGCCAGCAGCCGCTCAGGGGGCTCCTTGGGGGAGACCCAGTACTTC. Translation: CASSRSGGSLGETQYF. Filled out from reference TRBV11-3 and TRBJ2-5, the complete variable domain reads EAGVVQSPRYKIIEKKQPVAFWCNPISGHNTLYWYLQNLGQGPELLIRYENEEAVDDSQLPKDRFSAERLKGVDSTLKIQPAELGDSAVYLCASSRSGGSLGETQYFGPGTRLLVL.

The chain carries TRBV9 and TRBJ2-2; perhaps TRBD2 as D (6 bases). CDR3 length equals 12 residues. V was pared by 4 bases and J by 13 bases, with 14 bases between. CDR1 is SGDLS and CDR2 is YYNGEE in the germline V gene. CDR3 amino acids: CASSTREGGLFF. In DNA, the CDR3 is TGTGCCAGCAGCACCCGAGAGGGAGGGCTGTTTTTT.

This clone was counted a single time. V usage is TRBV6-1 and J usage is TRBJ2-1; TRBD2 is a possible D gene (6 bases). The length of the CDR3 is 17 residues. The V gene lost 1 base and the J gene lost 4 bases, with 17 bases spanning the gap. Per germline, CDR1 MNHNS and CDR2 SASEGT. CDR3: CASSEGDSGSSYNEQFF. In nucleotides, the CDR3 is TGTGCCAGCAGTGAAGGGGACTCGGGCAGTTCTTACAATGAGCAGTTCTTC.

The chain joins TRBV5-1 to TRBJ1-2; no firm D call. Germline V gene lookup returns CDR1 SGHRS and CDR2 YFSETQ. The V end lost 4 bases, the J end lost 7 bases, and 11 bases lay between the germline ends. The CDR3 runs to 12 residues. The CDR3 nucleotides are TGCGCCAGCAGCGAAGACACGTTTGGCTACACCTTC. Its protein is CASSEDTFGYTF.

V usage is TRBV28 and J usage is TRBJ1-1, with D tentatively TRBD1 (6 bases). V lost 5 bases, J lost 0 bases, and 16 bases lay in between. The CDR3 is 16 amino acids. Germline V gene lookup returns CDR1 MDHEN and CDR2 SYDVKM. This chain's CDR3 is CASSLPRGSMNTEAFF. CDR3 coding DNA: TGTGCCAGCAGTCTCCCCAGGGGATCTATGAACACTGAAGCTTTCTTT.

The gene calls are TRBV5-6 and TRBJ1-4, with D maybe TRBD1 (6 bases). Germline CDR1 and CDR2: SGHDT and YYEEEE. CDR3 length equals 12 residues. V lost 8 bases to trimming and J lost 4 bases, with 9 bases between them. This CDR3 is CARGHLNEKLFF. As DNA, the CDR3 is TGTGCCAGGGGACACCTTAATGAAAAACTGTTTTTT.

V and J are TRBV10-1 and TRBJ2-7, with 7 nucleotides matching TRBD1. CDR1 is WNHNN, CDR2 SYGVQD, per germline (reference sequence). Trimming cost V 0 bases and J 5 bases; bases outside gene matches: 7. This CDR3 region has 15 residues. The CDR3 bases are TGCGCCAGCAGTGAGTCGGCAGGGGGTATCAACGAGCAGTACTTC. Protein: CASSESAGGINEQYF.

This clone was counted a few times. This chain links TRBV2 with TRBJ1-1; no reliable D call. Germline V gene data show CDR1 as SNHLY and CDR2 as FYNNEI. The CDR3 totals 13 residues. Trimming shortened V by 2 bases and J by 1 base, and 5 bases separated the two germline ends. This chain's CDR3 is CASSERSNTEAFF. The CDR3 DNA reads as TGTGCCAGCAGTGAACGGTCGAACACTGAAGCTTTCTTT.

This clone ranks as medium-sized. This chain connects TRBV6-4 to TRBJ2-2; perhaps TRBD1 as D (6 bases). The CDR3 spans 14 residues. V dropped 6 bases and J dropped 0 bases, with 8 bases sitting between them. Germline V gives CDR1 MRHNA, CDR2 SNTAGT. The CDR3 sequence is CASSRDTNTGELFF. The DNA for the CDR3 is TGTGCCAGCAGCCGGGACACGAACACCGGGGAGCTGTTTTTT.

The chain carries TRBV28 and TRBJ2-3, with TRBD2 matching over 11 bases. Trimming at V came to 6 bases and at J to 2 bases, leaving 4 bases not matched to a gene. The CDR3 contains 15 residues. Germline-derived CDR1 and CDR2 are MDHEN and SYDVKM. The DNA of the CDR3 is TGTGCCAGCAGAAGACTAGCGGGATTCACAGATACGCAGTATTTT. Translation: CASRRLAGFTDTQYF. Together with reference TRBV28 and TRBJ2-3, the CDR3 gives the full variable domain: DVKVTQSSRYLVKRTGEKVFLECVQDMDHENMFWYRQDPGLGLRLIYFSYDVKMKEKGDIPEGYSVSREKKERFSLILESASTNQTSMYLCASRRLAGFTDTQYFGPGTRLTVL.

The chain employs TRBV14 and TRBJ1-2; D may be TRBD1 (6 bases). Germline CDR1 is SGHDN and CDR2 is FVKESK. Trimming left V 2 bases short and J 8 bases short, with 15 bases between. This CDR3 is built from 14 residues. CDR3 DNA: TGTGCCAGCAGCCAACTGGACAGTTACATCGGCTACACCTTC. It codes for CASSQLDSYIGYTF.

CDR3 sequence reads: CASSQGTGRELYEQYF. CDR3 nucleotide sequence: TGCGCCAGCAGCCAAGGGACAGGGCGGGAGCTCTACGAGCAGTACTTC. The J gene is TRBJ2-7, the V gene TRBV4-1; perhaps TRBD1 as D (8 bases). There are 16 residues in the CDR3. The germline gives CDR1 MGHRA, CDR2 YSYEKL. The V gene lost 1 base and the J gene lost 3 bases, with 16 bases spanning the gap.

The rearrangement links TRBV19 to TRBJ2-1, with 7 nucleotides matching TRBD2. This CDR3 has 15 residues. Losses at the gene ends were 6 bases for V and 0 bases for J; bases not matched to a gene: 5. In germline, CDR1 is LNHDA, CDR2 SQIVND (reference sequence). Written as DNA, the CDR3 is TGTGCCAGTAGGAGCGGGACCAGCTCCTACAATGAGCAGTTCTTC. This encodes CASRSGTSSYNEQFF.

This chain links TRBV14 with TRBJ1-6, with 8 bases lining up with TRBD1. V shed 4 bases and J 10 bases; nucleotides not matched to a gene: 12. Germline CDR1 SGHDN, CDR2 FVKESK. CDR3 length: 16 residues. CDR3 DNA sequence: TGTGCCAGCAGCCTTGGACAGGGACTGATGGGGTCACCCCTCCACTTT. Translating it yields CASSLGQGLMGSPLHF. The full variable domain, with the rest looked up from reference TRBV14 and TRBJ1-6, is EAGVTQFPSHSVIEKGQTVTLRCDPISGHDNLYWYRRVMGKEIKFLLHFVKESKQDESGMPNNRFLAERTGGTYSTLKVQPAELEDSGVYFCASSLGQGLMGSPLHFGNGTRLTVT.

In nucleotides, the CDR3 is TGCGCCAGCAGTCGGGGCACGAGATTCTCCTATAATTCACCCCTCCACTTT. Translating gives CASSRGTRFSYNSPLHF. The chain links TRBV23-1 to TRBJ1-6; a weak D match, TRBD1 (5 bases). TRBV23-1 is known as an ORF, though its function is uncertain. V dropped 4 bases and J dropped 0 bases, with 13 bases sitting between them. CDR3 length: 17 amino acids.

The J gene is TRBJ2-2, the V gene TRBV7-9; 8 bases match TRBD1. This CDR3 region has 16 residues. With 5 bases clipped from V and 2 bases from J, the junction kept 7 bases outside the gene matches. Looked up from germline, CDR1 is SEHNR and CDR2 is FQNEAQ (reference sequence). The chain's CDR3 is CASSPTGGPNTGELFF. As DNA, the CDR3 is TGTGCCAGCAGCCCAACAGGGGGACCTAACACCGGGGAGCTGTTTTTT.

The chain employs TRBV6-1 and TRBJ2-1; possible D gene TRBD2, 5 bases. CDR3 size: 14 residues. CDR1 MNHNS and CDR2 SASEGT come from the germline V gene. V was clipped by 2 bases and J by 8 bases, with 13 bases between them. In DNA, the CDR3 is TGTGCCAGCAGTGAATCAGGTGAGGGTCATGAGCAGTTCTTC. This codes for CASSESGEGHEQFF.

The chain couples TRBV28 to TRBJ2-2; 9 nucleotides match TRBD2. V lost 4 bases and J lost 0; bases outside the gene matches: 6. Germline CDR1 is MDHEN and CDR2 is SYDVKM. This CDR3 contains 17 residues. CDR3: CASSSISGGPNTGELFF. As DNA, the CDR3 is TGTGCCAGCAGTTCTATTAGCGGGGGCCCGAACACCGGGGAGCTGTTTTTT.

The rearrangement links TRBV5-1 to TRBJ1-1; no firm D call. Germline CDR1 and CDR2: SGHRS and YFSETQ. This CDR3 is 15 amino acids long. Trimming stripped 0 bases from V and 1 base from J, with 10 bases between. The CDR3 here is CASSLDLGGNTEAFF. The CDR3 bases are TGCGCCAGCAGCTTGGATCTGGGAGGGAACACTGAAGCTTTCTTT.